This T cell receptor beta chain was retrieved from a study of cytomegalovirus exposure and HLA in healthy donors (dated by TCRdb to the late 2010s). Looking at the study overall: According to an earlier analysis of around 600 of the donors, roughly 180 million T cells yielded 95 million to 140 million unique TCR beta sequences and 276 Gb of sequence data. About 310 gigabases of sequencing data and approximately 84 million unique TCR sequences were included in an early release covering under 650 HLA-typed donors. In addition to the first cohort of approximately 650 subjects, a separate validation cohort of 100 to 150 different subjects was used. In a later genetic analysis, genome-wide SNP genotypes for about 55% of the roughly 670 donors were used, and that subset was treated as a discovery cohort. To decide whether each TCR beta V gene segment behaved as functional or pseudogenic, an earlier analysis of some 600 of the donors relied on high-throughput TCR beta sequencing. High-throughput TCR immunosequencing, statistical association of individual TCRs with disease status, and machine learning were combined to predict cytomegalovirus infection status. Of the 398 genotyped donors, 81% fell in the genetic ancestry cluster associated with self-reported Caucasian donors. Donor age, sex, ethnicity and CMV serostatus were compiled alongside the repertoire data. Every repertoire in the discovery cohort had been generated on one and the same sequencing platform. To study patterns of TCR occurrence, a later analysis re-analyzed previously published TCR beta repertoires from hundreds of donors and added high-resolution HLA genotyping. Across 300 to 400 genotyped donors of the cohort, an average of 235,054 unique TCR beta nucleotide sequences per donor were sequenced, and 15% to 20% of those sequences were non-productive. In the later analysis, no new phenotypic data were used to find candidate immune exposures; instead, reliance was placed on TCR beta sequences and their occurrence across donors. HLA typing included class I and class II loci at four-digit resolution. A handful of DR-DQ haplotypes were handled as single units for association and clustering because linkage in the cohort was strong. The study aimed to test whether signatures of past pathogen exposure could be identified by cataloging public T cell receptors. Using immunosequencing, the study profiled T cell repertoires from 640 or so subjects and related those repertoires to cytomegalovirus serostatus. The number of typed donors differed by locus: about 620-640 for A, B, C, DRB1 and DQB1; 500 to 550 for DQA1; 606 for DPA1; and roughly 490 for DPB1.

As for this clone: No cognate antigen has been identified for it. The record has no base qualities; no much larger clone is one base away.

Library prep was done by the immunoSEQ multiplex PCR assay. For the multiplex PCR, a mixture combining 60 forward primers for TCR Vbeta segments and 13 reverse primers for TCR Jbeta segments was used. Amplification of the CDR3 region of rearranged TCR beta genes was performed with a multiplex PCR assay on genomic DNA. Amplified TCR beta libraries were sequenced as 87-base-pair reads on the Illumina HiSeq System. The authors processed their data as follows. In a later analysis, tens of millions of unique TCR beta chains were counted across the 500 to 700 repertoires, and roughly 10 million of these chains were shared by at least two donors. Raw reads were error-corrected and collapsed into unique sequences by a nearest-neighbor algorithm in which closely related sequences were merged to remove PCR and sequencing errors. To assign V, D and J gene segments, CDR3 sequences were aligned to IMGT reference sequences. Each retained sequence needed at least a six-nucleotide match to both a V gene segment and a J gene segment. A rearrangement counted as productive if the CDR3 had no stop codons and remained in frame with V and J, and every other rearrangement counted as non-productive. CDR3 was defined by IMGT convention, running from the second conserved V-encoded cysteine to the conserved J-encoded phenylalanine. In an earlier analysis of roughly 610 of the donors, sequences lacking an unambiguous match to a single V gene segment were excluded. An earlier analysis of about 590 of the donors classified V segments as functional when productive rearrangements were above 56.7% and as segregating when the standard deviation between donors was above 5%. A statistical classification framework was built to diagnose cytomegalovirus status from the catalog of TCR beta chain sequences. In a later analysis, V and J genes were assigned by comparing TCR nucleotide sequences against IMGT/GENE-DB human TR gene sequences. The TCRdist pipeline was used in a later analysis to assign CDR3 sequences and most-parsimonious VDJ recombination scenarios. In a later analysis, each TCR beta chain was defined by its CDR3 amino acid sequence together with its V-gene family, and reads without a unique V-gene family were excluded. As a way to deal with suspected cross-contamination and a sequencing artifact, a later analysis dropped 500 to 700 nucleotide sequences that were highly shared and had low generation probability. In a later analysis, a clonal expansion index was calculated for each public chain from normalized within-repertoire ranks of inferred template counts. A later analysis computed generation probabilities with a VDJ recombination model fitted to out-of-frame rearrangements, and checked the results against IGoR. In a later analysis, TCR-TCR, TCR-HLA and TCR-CMV co-occurrence was scored with hypergeometric tests, and a repertoire-size bias correction was applied to TCR pairs. A later analysis estimated false discovery rates by permuting HLA or CMV assignments 20 times. In a later analysis, co-occurring TCRs were grouped using DBSCAN, with TCRdist sequence similarity added in when clustering inside HLA-allele-positive subsets. Repertoires with fewer than 30,000 or more than 120,000 public chains, plus five repertoires with anomalous nucleotide sharing, were excluded from co-occurrence clustering. This is the immuneACCESS table as TCRdb keeps it, with only in-frame sequences that have V and J called. A part of the clones is gone; compared with another copy, unresolved V genes explain less than half, and the rest is unexplained. The V and J calls and the clone size are those of that table, but D and trimming were determined from the DNA. This sample holds 150,000 or so clones; roughly 85% were observed only once. Approximately 1.5% of the sample goes to the ten largest clones.

The CDR3 runs 16 residues from the cysteine to the phenylalanine. Only the CDR3 part of the read is kept: 48 bases, read in frame from the first base. As encoded in the germline V gene (reference sequence), CDR1 is SGHNT while CDR2 is YYREEE. V sheds 0 bases and J sheds 2 bases, leaving 14 bases between their ends. Paper-wide results and their limitations: In an earlier analysis of about 540 of the donors, most TCR beta V segments were observed in productive rearrangements about 87% or about 30% of the time, broadly matching IMGT annotations. The study listed approximately 160 TCR beta chains as associated with cytomegalovirus. In a later analysis, the rate of TCR association differed among HLA loci, with DRB1 alleles having the most associated TCRs and HLA-C alleles having the fewest. A group of highly shared sequence variants was considered likely to be a technical artifact of the sequencing pipeline. In a later genetic analysis, a missense DCLRE1C variant was associated with V-gene and J-gene trimming of TCR beta chains, and the association was replicated in an independent cohort. Because HLA typing was missing for some donors at each locus, association tests included only the typed subset. Over 15 rarely observed V segments, including chromosome 9 orphons, were excluded from the earlier analysis of about 610 of the donors because counts were too low. The classifier was reported to diagnose cytomegalovirus status with high specificity and sensitivity in both the original and validation cohorts. Immune exposure information for the cohort was limited to CMV serostatus. According to a later analysis, most CMV-associated TCR beta chains appeared to be HLA-restricted, and the HLA associations seemed to be driven largely by CMV exposure. Assigning TCR associations to individual alleles was difficult when HLA alleles, especially DR and DQ, strongly co-occurred. Compared with equally common non-associated chains, HLA-associated TCR beta chains in a later analysis were more clonally expanded and had lower generation probabilities. In vitro tests confirmed that a few of the cytomegalovirus-associated TCR beta chains recognize cytomegalovirus antigens. According to the authors, the approach could potentially be generalized to other disease states and immunological phenotypes. Compared with the 666-donor mean, donors in an Asian-associated ancestry cluster had fewer N-insertions in productive TCRs, according to a later genetic analysis. At a false discovery rate of 0.05, a later analysis linked 15,000 to 20,000 TCR beta sequences to specific HLA alleles. Linkage disequilibrium might explain the correlated functional status among segregating V segments, but an unknown experimental factor could not be ruled out. A later analysis reported that several top co-occurrence clusters appeared linked to parvovirus B19, influenza, CMV and Epstein-Barr virus. The cohort was sequenced for TCR beta chains only, and without alpha or paired-chain data the features that could be detected were limited. A further reported finding was that TCR beta sequences accurately predicted the HLA-A and HLA-B alleles for most subjects in the first cohort. Some IMGT-functional V segments, including TRBV6-2 and TRBV6-3, could not be distinguished by the 87-base-pair reads and were therefore excluded. The presence/absence analyses assumed that sequencing depth was roughly uniform across donors, and that assumption may not be true. Most TCR sequences were observed very rarely across donors, whereas some public TCRs were present in many individuals.

The cohort consisted of 600 to 700 healthy bone marrow donors. At the time of sampling, all cohort members were nominally healthy, though unrecorded immune exposures were likely present. The donor tested CMV seronegative and was one of the 352 seronegative cohort members. Each donor provided a peripheral blood sample, and peripheral blood mononuclear cells were used for TCR beta sequencing. The Qiagen DNeasy Blood Extraction Kit was used to extract genomic DNA from the blood cell samples. The V and J segments used are TRBV5-4 and TRBJ1-2, with TRBD1 tentatively as D gene (6 bases match). The receptor comes from a male donor in good health and CMV-seronegative. The source material was PBMCs. The sequenced DNA: TGTGCCAGCAGCTTGGGCGCAGGGCAGGGGAACTATGGCTACACCTTC. Translation gives CASSLGAGQGNYGYTF. The full variable domain, completed from the reference TRBV5-4 and TRBJ1-2 proteins outside the CDR3, reads ETGVTQSPTHLIKTRGQQVTLRCSSQSGHNTVSWYQQALGQGPQFIFQYYREEENGRGNFPPRFSGLQFPNYSSELNVNALELDDSALYLCASSLGAGQGNYGYTFGSGTRLTVV.